This entry is about one TCR beta chain. Its specific antigen is unknown. No base-level quality is on record; no much larger clone is a single base apart. This entry belongs to a study of T cell responses to AZD1222 COVID-19 vaccine (dated by TCRdb to the early 2020s). Some background on the complete study: Because spike-specific TCR depth and breadth did not differ between the two schedules, AZD1222 recipients who got a second dose at roughly 4 weeks were pooled with those who got a second dose at roughly 12 weeks. TCR sequencing was performed for fewer than 250 trial participants, of whom some 200 were given two doses of AZD1222 and around 26 were given two doses of MenACWY control vaccine. Enrollment into the trials was organized by age into subgroups of 18-55, 56-69 and 70-plus years, and those subgroups contained roughly 140, 27 and 60 TCR-sequenced participants, respectively. The research as a whole found: Conclusions about previously exposed vaccinees are limited, since just five or six AZD1222 recipients were seropositive for SARS-CoV-2 at baseline. Participants were mostly white British and included more females than males, and it was suggested by the authors that clonal diversity may have been underestimated. Spike-specific TCR breadth and depth rose significantly after two AZD1222 doses compared with day 0 and with MenACWY recipients. The 56-69-year group was small, and its depth increase did not reach significance, likely because of low power. The whole spike protein was spanned by vaccine-associated CD4 TCRs, and dominant responses were seen in regions 160-218 and 743-854. Nearly half of unique spike-specific TCRs reportedly recognized epitopes outside regions mutated in the B.1.351 and B.1.1.7 variants. Because no day 14 peak-response samples were available, repertoires were characterized only after the peak T cell response.

The intended sense of this specimen's time point label: baseline before first vaccination. Samples from vaccinated people were obtained from the UK trials COV001 and COV002, which included a single-blind randomized controlled phase 2/3 trial of AZD1222 (ChAdOx1 nCoV-19) in healthy adults. Trial participant PBMC samples were collected at day 0 and day 28 after the second dose for TCRbeta chain sequencing. Per the germline V gene, MDHEN is the CDR1 and SYDVKM is the CDR2. V is clipped by 2 bases and J by 11 bases, and the sequence between their germline boundaries is 12 bases long. Including cysteine and phenylalanine, the CDR3 has 12 amino acids. Only the CDR3 portion is preserved as DNA: 36 bases, with reading frame beginning at the first base. The CDR3 regions of human TCRbeta chains were subjected to immunosequencing. The paper's data handling went like this. TCRs in the repertoires were matched against a reference library of SARS-CoV-2-specific TCRs that had been generated with the MIRA antigen-specificity platform. Breadth was defined as the fraction of unique TCRs that were SARS-CoV-2-associated, and depth was defined as the fraction of total T cells that were SARS-CoV-2-associated. Using the MIRA data, each spike-specific TCR was assigned both to the spike region to which the TCR was reactive and to a CD4 or CD8 class. Log10-transformed breadth and depth values were compared by one-way ANOVA with Sidak's multiple comparisons tests. Here the immuneACCESS table is served through TCRdb, limited to in-frame sequences with V and J called. Missing clones are a known gap in these copies; in checked studies unresolved V genes cover under half, and the rest lacks a known reason. V and J calls and clone size are those listed in that table; D and trimming were worked out from the DNA. Here the sample has approximately 150,000 clones; approximately 90% occur a single time. 1.9% of the sample comes from the top ten.

The clonotype originates from an adult in good health. Specimen: peripheral blood, collected on day 0 of AZD1222 vaccination. Recombination joined TRBV28 with TRBJ1-1; no confident D gene assignment can be made. The nucleotide sequence reads TGTGCCAGCAGTTTACCTGGTCTACCGGCTTTCTTT. Its protein product is CASSLPGLPAFF.